This passage covers 27 T cell receptor beta chains from one sample sequenced in a study of T cells after yellow fever vaccination. TCRdb recomputed calls from the 5' RACE reads with MiXCR, one row per CDR3 protein. The table records 500,000 to 650,000 distinct CDR3 sequences, over 9% of them present only once. The sample in question was PBMCs, obtained on the day of the yellow fever booster vaccination. Every receptor here comes from a man younger than 40 who received the YFV17D yellow fever vaccine.

This clonotype has a handful of counts. This chain uses TRBV5-6 with TRBJ2-7; tentatively, D is TRBD2 (5 bases). The CDR3 totals 14 residues. Trimming pared 1 base from V and 7 bases from J, leaving 15 bases between. CDR1 is SGHDT and CDR2 is YYEEEE in the germline V gene. The CDR3 DNA reads TGTGCCAGCAGCTTGCTCCCGGCCCCGGGAGAGCAGTACTTC. It specifies CASSLLPAPGEQYF.

This clonotype was recorded a few times. The rearrangement uses TRBV12-5 and TRBJ2-1, with 9 positions matching TRBD1. Looked up from germline, CDR1 is LGHNT and CDR2 is FRNRAP. V shed 0 bases and J 2 bases; nucleotides not matched to a gene: 17. CDR3 length equals 21 residues. The DNA of the CDR3 is TGTGCTAGTGGTTTGGTTAACCCGATCACCGGGACAGGGAGGACCTACAATGAGCAGTTCTTC. This codes for CASGLVNPITGTGRTYNEQFF.

The chain recombines TRBV29-1 with TRBJ2-1; 7 bases are shared with TRBD1. The CDR3 spans 14 residues. V lost 6 bases and J lost 5; bases outside the gene matches: 10. From germline, CDR1 is SQVTM and CDR2 ANQGSEA. The CDR3 coding sequence is TGCAGCGTCGAAAGAGGGGGCCCAAACAATGAGCAGTTCTTC. Translating it yields CSVERGGPNNEQFF.

The chain couples TRBV4-3 to TRBJ2-1; D remains ambiguous. This CDR3 has 15 residues. Germline V gives CDR1 LGHNA, CDR2 YSLEER. Trimming shortened V by 0 bases and J by 6 bases, and 12 bases separated the two germline ends. Here the CDR3 reads CASSQDPLGSNEQFF. CDR3 DNA: TGCGCCAGCAGCCAAGATCCGCTGGGATCCAATGAGCAGTTCTTC.

The chain has TRBV2 and TRBJ2-3, with unresolved D. This CDR3 contains 13 residues. V was pared by 7 bases and J by 0 bases, with 8 bases between. Per germline, CDR1 SNHLY and CDR2 FYNNEI. CDR3 in DNA: TGTGCCAGCAAGTTAGAAAGCACAGATACGCAGTATTTT. Its translation is CASKLESTDTQYF.

This clonotype was seen only a few times. The chain joins TRBV28 to TRBJ1-1; no firm D call. Trimming took off 3 bases at V and 8 bases at J, with 7 bases between the two ends. This CDR3 spans 11 amino acids. Germline CDR1 and CDR2: MDHEN and SYDVKM. CDR3 loop: CASSLMQEAFF. In DNA form, the CDR3 reads TGTGCCAGCAGTTTGATGCAAGAAGCTTTCTTT.

The chain uses TRBV5-1 and TRBJ2-7, with TRBD2 as a possible D gene (6 bases). The CDR3 totals 15 residues. Germline V gene lookup returns CDR1 SGHRS and CDR2 YFSETQ. V was trimmed by 5 bases and J by 0 bases, leaving 15 bases between them. The CDR3 region has the DNA TGCGCCAGCAGGGGGGACTCACGCTACTCCTACGAGCAGTACTTC. It specifies CASRGDSRYSYEQYF.

Comment on this clonotype: One junction end disagrees with the germline gene, perhaps due to a read error. The chain joins TRBV19 to TRBJ1-2; TRBD1 matches 7 bases. Germline V gives CDR1 LNHDA, CDR2 SQIVND (reference sequence). The CDR3 runs 13 residues. The CDR3 DNA follows: TGTGCCAGTAGCATCGACAGGGCCTATGGCTACTCCTTC. The encoded protein is CASSIDRAYGYSF.

The sample holds a few counts of this clonotype. The V call is TRBV29-1, the J call TRBJ2-7; the D is unclear. CDR1 is SQVTM and CDR2 is ANQGSEA in the germline V gene. V lost 7 bases, J lost 2 bases, and 12 bases lay in between. This CDR3 is built from 12 residues. The CDR3 nucleotides read TGCAGCGCTAGTTCGAGTCCCTACGAGCAGTACTTC. Translation gives CSASSSPYEQYF.

The sample holds a few counts of this clonotype. This chain links TRBV7-9 with TRBJ2-3; perhaps TRBD2 as D (5 bases). V lost 5 bases and J lost 13, with 7 bases in between. Germline lookup yields CDR1 SEHNR and CDR2 FQNEAQ (reference sequence). The CDR3 is 9 amino acids. The CDR3 loop reads CASSMREYF. DNA of the CDR3: TGTGCCAGCAGCATGCGGGAGTATTTT.

V gene TRBV20-1 combines with J gene TRBJ2-1; no clear D gene. V was shortened by 6 bases and J by 0 bases, with 18 bases between the two germline ends. The CDR3 is 16 residues long. CDR1 and CDR2 (germline): DFQATT, SNEGSKA (reference sequence). CDR3 sequence reads: CSAPMTAAASYNEQFF. CDR3 nucleotides: TGCAGTGCGCCGATGACTGCAGCCGCCTCCTACAATGAGCAGTTCTTC.

The rearrangement links TRBV5-1 to TRBJ2-2; TRBD2 matches at 11 bases. The CDR3 covers 20 residues. The V segment lost 3 bases and the J segment 0 bases; nucleotides outside the gene matches: 13. Germline values: CDR1 SGHRS, CDR2 YFSETQ. CDR3 sequence (DNA): TGCGCCAGCAGCTGGCCGGGACTAGCGGACAACCGTGCGAACACCGGGGAGCTGTTTTTT. It codes for CASSWPGLADNRANTGELFF.

In this sample, this clonotype turned up a few times. This rearrangement joins TRBV6-2 or TRBV6-3 to TRBJ1-5; weak D call: TRBD1 (6 bases). The CDR3 is 17 residues long. Germline loops: CDR1 MNHEY, CDR2 SVGEGT. The V and J ends lost 0 bases and 0 bases respectively, with 12 bases between them. The CDR3 loop is CASSYSRGGYSNQPQHF. Written as DNA, the CDR3 is TGTGCCAGCAGTTACTCGAGGGGGGGGTATAGCAATCAGCCCCAGCATTTT.

The chain employs TRBV19 and TRBJ2-1, with 9 bases matching TRBD2. This CDR3 spans 14 amino acids. Trimming cost V 8 bases and J 0 bases; bases outside gene matches: 2. Germline loops: CDR1 LNHDA, CDR2 SQIVND (reference sequence). CDR3 in amino acids: CASCSGSSYNEQFF. The CDR3 coding sequence is TGTGCCAGTTGTAGCGGGAGCTCCTACAATGAGCAGTTCTTC.

This clonotype showed up just a few times. The chain uses TRBV29-1 and TRBJ2-3; 8 bases are a match to TRBD2. V trimming: 7 bases; J trimming: 3 bases; junction bases outside the gene matches: 12. Germline V gene sequence: CDR1 SQVTM, CDR2 ANQGSEA. The CDR3 contains 15 residues. The CDR3 DNA follows: TGCAGCGGAGACCGAGCGGGAGAAGATACAGATACGCAGTATTTT. Translation gives CSGDRAGEDTDTQYF.

This clonotype showed up just a few times. The chain couples TRBV18 to TRBJ1-1; 7 nucleotides match TRBD1. This CDR3 is built from 13 residues. The germline gives CDR1 KGHSH, CDR2 LQKENI. The junction had 10 bases not matched to a gene; V was cut back by 3 bases and J by 12 bases. CDR3 coding DNA: TGTGCCAGCTCACCCCCCATGGAGGGGGCAACTTTCTTT. Its protein is CASSPPMEGATFF.

CDR3 DNA: TGTGCCAGCAGCCATTATTTGACCTACGAGCAGTACTTC. Translated: CASSHYLTYEQYF. The chain is built from TRBV7-9 and TRBJ2-7; D unresolved. V was pared by 5 bases and J by 2 bases, with 10 bases between. CDR1 is SEHNR and CDR2 is FQNEAQ in the germline V gene (reference sequence). The CDR3 contains 13 residues. Based on the CDR3 plus reference TRBV7-9 and TRBJ2-7, the full variable domain is DTGVSQNPRHKITKRGQNVTFRCDPISEHNRLYWYRQTLGQGPEFLTYFQNEAQLEKSRLLSDRFSAERPKGSFSTLEIQRTEQGDSAMYLCASSHYLTYEQYFGPGTRLTVT.

The table lists this clonotype with a few counts. This sequence joins TRBV12-3 or TRBV12-4 and TRBJ1-5, with D possibly TRBD1 on 6 matching bases. V lost 1 base and J 6 bases, leaving 7 bases between the germline ends. This CDR3 has 13 amino acids. CDR3 residues: CASSLVGAQPQHF. The CDR3 nucleotides are TGTGCCAGCAGTTTAGTGGGGGCTCAGCCCCAGCATTTT.

This chain connects TRBV27 to TRBJ2-1; perhaps TRBD1 as D (5 bases). V was clipped by 3 bases and J by 4 bases, with 13 bases between them. CDR1 is MNHEY, CDR2 SMNVEV, per germline (reference sequence). This CDR3 contains 15 residues. The CDR3 region has the DNA TGTGCCAGCAGTTTTGTGGTGGCAGGGTACAATGAGCAGTTCTTC. This sequence encodes CASSFVVAGYNEQFF.

The V call is TRBV2, the J call TRBJ2-1, with 11 bases that match TRBD2. This CDR3 spans 15 amino acids. The V gene's germline CDR1 is SNHLY and CDR2 FYNNEI. Trimming removed 8 bases from V and 1 base from J; junction bases left unmatched: 4. CDR3 region: CASRWTSGSYNEQFF. The CDR3 DNA follows: TGTGCCAGCCGTTGGACTAGCGGGTCCTACAATGAGCAGTTCTTC.

This clonotype was counted ten times or more. The V gene is TRBV4-3, the J gene TRBJ1-5; D gene ambiguous. The CDR3 extends over 17 amino acids. Per the germline V gene, CDR1 is LGHNA and CDR2 is YSLEER. V lost 0 bases and J lost 0, with 12 bases in between. CDR3 coding DNA: TGCGCCAGCAGCCAAGATCCCCAAGGATATAGCAATCAGCCCCAGCATTTT. Residues: CASSQDPQGYSNQPQHF.

This clonotype was observed a few times. The gene calls are TRBV9 and TRBJ2-3, with D unresolved. CDR1 and CDR2 from the germline V gene are SGDLS and YYNGEE. The length of the CDR3 is 15 residues. The V and J ends lost 0 bases and 0 bases respectively, with 8 bases between them. The CDR3, as DNA: TGTGCCAGCAGCGTAGTTGCGGAAAGCACAGATACGCAGTATTTT. Residues: CASSVVAESTDTQYF. Full variable domain (missing parts from reference TRBV9 and TRBJ2-3): DSGVTQTPKHLITATGQRVTLRCSPRSGDLSVYWYQQSLDQGLQFLIQYYNGEERAKGNILERFSAQQFPDLHSELNLSSLELGDSALYFCASSVVAESTDTQYFGPGTRLTVL.

This clonotype was counted between two and nine times. This chain connects TRBV9 to TRBJ2-1; TRBD2 agrees at 8 bases. The ends lost 3 bases at V and 2 bases at J; junction bases unmatched: 4. This CDR3 contains 15 residues. CDR1 is SGDLS, CDR2 YYNGEE, per germline. The CDR3 protein is CASSAIAGTYNEQFF. CDR3 sequence (DNA): TGTGCCAGCAGCGCGATAGCGGGGACCTACAATGAGCAGTTCTTC.

V usage is TRBV20-1 and J usage is TRBJ2-1; D uncertain. Germline V CDR1 and CDR2: DFQATT, SNEGSKA (reference sequence). This CDR3 is built from 14 residues. V lost 0 bases and J lost 4, with 10 bases in between. CDR3 DNA: TGCAGTGCTAGAGAAACGGACGGTTACAATGAGCAGTTCTTC. It encodes CSARETDGYNEQFF.

The sample holds a few counts of this clonotype. V and J are TRBV6-2 or TRBV6-3 and TRBJ2-1, with 12 bases lining up with TRBD2. The CDR3 is made up of 20 amino acids. CDR1 MNHEY and CDR2 SVGEGT come from the germline V gene. V shed 5 bases and J 6 bases; nucleotides not matched to a gene: 20. CDR3 sequence reads: CASSRRDGRTSGRSVNEQFF. CDR3 nucleotide sequence: TGTGCCAGCAGTCGCAGGGACGGTCGAACTAGCGGGAGGTCGGTCAATGAGCAGTTCTTC.

This chain links TRBV20-1 with TRBJ2-2; D is perhaps TRBD1 (6 bases). V was pared by 3 bases and J by 1 base, with 12 bases between. The CDR3 consists of 15 residues. CDR1 and CDR2 from the germline V gene are DFQATT and SNEGSKA (reference sequence). Written as DNA, the CDR3 is TGCAGTGCTAGCCTCCTGACAGGGAACACCGGGGAGCTGTTTTTT. This encodes CSASLLTGNTGELFF.

The chain carries TRBV6-5 and TRBJ2-1; no clear D. V lost 6 bases to trimming and J lost 10 bases, with 10 bases between them. Germline V gene data show CDR1 as MNHEY and CDR2 as SVGAGI. The CDR3 runs 11 residues. The CDR3 DNA is TGTGCCAGCAGGCCCGCTGGAGAGCAGTTCTTC. It is translated as CASRPAGEQFF.